This TCR beta chain was profiled in a study of CD8 T cells in ankylosing spondylitis. A remark on this clonotype: The antigen is unknown.

The CDR3 totals 15 residues. The ends were cut back, 2 bases at V and 7 bases at J, with 18 bases in the middle. Germline lookup yields CDR1 LNHNV and CDR2 YYDKDF (reference sequence). Library preparation for TCR beta used quantitative 5'-RACE with molecular barcodes. Using its own MiXCR run on the 5' RACE reads, TCRdb lists one record per CDR3 protein. The repertoire holds approximately 140,000 distinct CDR3 sequences, with under 55% as singletons. Study-wide results and caveats: There was a TCR beta motif, made of several highly homologous variants, that appeared characteristic of ankylosing spondylitis blood.

This sequence joins TRBV15 and TRBJ2-7, with D possibly being TRBD1 (6 bases). The receptor comes from a male donor with ankylosing spondylitis. The sample was synovial fluid, either unsorted or a sorted T cell fraction (not recorded which). CDR3 in amino acids: CATSRNRQAWWEQYF. DNA of the CDR3: TGTGCCACCAGCAGAAACCGACAGGCCTGGTGGGAGCAGTACTTC.